One TCR beta chain is described in this entry. The sample comes from a study of blood T cell repertoires in COVID-19. In the study overall: In each case, the material was cDNA or gDNA derived from T cells, B-cell-depleted T cells, or PBMCs.

The study recruited people aged about 18 to 89 years across 24 US areas. Trimming took 1 base from V and 4 from J; bases not matched to a gene: 5. There are 15 residues in the CDR3. CDR1 and CDR2 (germline): SGHNT, YYREEE (reference sequence). Sequencing used immunoSEQ multiplex PCR; TCRdb keeps in-frame clones, though not all of them. The table has approximately 440,000 clones, approximately 86% seen once. Sequenced material: PBMCs or T cells enriched from blood (not recorded which). J is TRBJ1-2 and V is TRBV5-4, with 9 bases fitting TRBD1. The clonotype originates from a woman younger than 35 who had recovered from COVID-19. The DNA of the CDR3 is TGTGCCAGCAGCTTGTGGGGACAGGGAGGCTATGGCTACACCTTC. The encoded protein is CASSLWGQGGYGYTF.